This T cell receptor beta chain was sequenced during a study of T cell responses to AZD1222 COVID-19 vaccine. Assay used: immunoSEQ multiplex PCR; TCRdb lists only in-frame clones, some missing. The profile shows about 200,000 clones, roughly 92% of them singletons. This clone was seen a handful of times. V was clipped by 1 base and J by 2 bases, with 18 bases between them. This CDR3 comprises 18 residues. Germline lookup yields CDR1 SGHDT and CDR2 YYEEEE. The source material was peripheral blood, sampled 28 days after the second AZD1222 dose. The rearrangement links TRBV5-6 to TRBJ2-2; D may be TRBD2 (5 bases). This sequence originates from an adult who received the AZD1222 COVID-19 vaccine. The chain's CDR3 is CASSLFGLAPGNTGELFF. As DNA, the CDR3 is TGTGCCAGCAGCTTGTTTGGGCTAGCCCCAGGAAACACCGGGGAGCTGTTTTTT.